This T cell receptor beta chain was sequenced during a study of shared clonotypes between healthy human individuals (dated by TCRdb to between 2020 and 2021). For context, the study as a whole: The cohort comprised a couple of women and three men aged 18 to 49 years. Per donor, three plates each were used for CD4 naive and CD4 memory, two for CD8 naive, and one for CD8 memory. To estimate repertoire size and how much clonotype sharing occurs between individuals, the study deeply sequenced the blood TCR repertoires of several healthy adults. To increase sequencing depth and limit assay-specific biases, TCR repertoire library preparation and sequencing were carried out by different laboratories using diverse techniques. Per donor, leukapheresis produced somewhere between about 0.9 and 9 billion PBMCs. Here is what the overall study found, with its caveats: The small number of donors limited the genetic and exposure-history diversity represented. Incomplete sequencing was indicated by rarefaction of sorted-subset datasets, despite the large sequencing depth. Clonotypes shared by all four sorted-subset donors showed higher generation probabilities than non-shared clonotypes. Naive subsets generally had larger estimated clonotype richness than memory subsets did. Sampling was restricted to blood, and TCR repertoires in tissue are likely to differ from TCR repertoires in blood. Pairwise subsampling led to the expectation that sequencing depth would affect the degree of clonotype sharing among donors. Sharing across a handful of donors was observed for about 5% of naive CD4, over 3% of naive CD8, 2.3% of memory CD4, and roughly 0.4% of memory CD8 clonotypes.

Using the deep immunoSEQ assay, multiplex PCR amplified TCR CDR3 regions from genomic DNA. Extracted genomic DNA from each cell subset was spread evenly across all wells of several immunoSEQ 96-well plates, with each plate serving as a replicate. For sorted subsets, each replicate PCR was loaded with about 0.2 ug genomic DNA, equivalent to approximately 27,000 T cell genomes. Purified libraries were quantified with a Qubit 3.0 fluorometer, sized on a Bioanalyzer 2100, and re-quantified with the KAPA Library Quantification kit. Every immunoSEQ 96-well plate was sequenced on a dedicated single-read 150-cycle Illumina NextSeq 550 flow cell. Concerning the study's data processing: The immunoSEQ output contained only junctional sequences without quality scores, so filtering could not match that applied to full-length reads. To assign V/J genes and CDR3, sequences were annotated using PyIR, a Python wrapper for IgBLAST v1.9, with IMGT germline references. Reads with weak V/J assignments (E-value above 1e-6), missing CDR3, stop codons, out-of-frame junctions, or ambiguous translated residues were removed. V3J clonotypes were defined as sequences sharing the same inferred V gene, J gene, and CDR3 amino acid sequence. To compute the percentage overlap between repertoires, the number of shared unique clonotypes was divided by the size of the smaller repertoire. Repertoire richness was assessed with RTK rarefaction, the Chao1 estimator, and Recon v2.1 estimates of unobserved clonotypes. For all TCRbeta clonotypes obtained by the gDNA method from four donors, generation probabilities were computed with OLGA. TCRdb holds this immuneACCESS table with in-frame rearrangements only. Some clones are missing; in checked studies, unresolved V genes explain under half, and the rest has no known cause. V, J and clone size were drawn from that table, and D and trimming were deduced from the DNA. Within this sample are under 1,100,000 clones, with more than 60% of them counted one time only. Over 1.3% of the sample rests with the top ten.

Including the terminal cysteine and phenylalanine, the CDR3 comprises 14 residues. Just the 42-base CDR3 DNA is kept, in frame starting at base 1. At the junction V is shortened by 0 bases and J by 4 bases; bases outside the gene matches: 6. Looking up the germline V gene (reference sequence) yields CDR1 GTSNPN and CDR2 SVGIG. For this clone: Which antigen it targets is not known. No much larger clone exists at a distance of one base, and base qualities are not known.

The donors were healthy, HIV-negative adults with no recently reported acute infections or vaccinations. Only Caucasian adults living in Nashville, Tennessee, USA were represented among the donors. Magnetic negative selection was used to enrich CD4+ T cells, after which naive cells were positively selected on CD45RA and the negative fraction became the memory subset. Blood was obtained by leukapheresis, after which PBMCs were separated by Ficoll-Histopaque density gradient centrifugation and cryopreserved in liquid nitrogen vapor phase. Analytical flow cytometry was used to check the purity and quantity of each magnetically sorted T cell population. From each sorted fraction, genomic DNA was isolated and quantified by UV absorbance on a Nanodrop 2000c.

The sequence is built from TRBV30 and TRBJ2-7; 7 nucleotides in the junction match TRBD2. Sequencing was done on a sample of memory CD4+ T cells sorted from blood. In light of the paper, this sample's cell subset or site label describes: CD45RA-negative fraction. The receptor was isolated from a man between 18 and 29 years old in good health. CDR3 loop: CAWSVSSGLYEQYF. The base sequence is TGTGCCTGGAGTGTAAGTAGCGGGCTATACGAGCAGTACTTC.